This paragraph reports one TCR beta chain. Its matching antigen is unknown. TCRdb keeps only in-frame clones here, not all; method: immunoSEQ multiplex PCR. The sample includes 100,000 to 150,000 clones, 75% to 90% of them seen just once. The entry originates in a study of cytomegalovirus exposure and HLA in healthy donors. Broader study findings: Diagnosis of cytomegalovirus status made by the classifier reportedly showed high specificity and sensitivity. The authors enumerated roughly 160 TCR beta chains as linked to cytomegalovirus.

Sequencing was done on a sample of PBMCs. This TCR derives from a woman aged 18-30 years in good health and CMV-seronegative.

CDR3 in DNA: TGTGCCACCAGCAGCGGACTAGCGGGGCTTTCTTACGAGCAGTACTTC. It translates to CATSSGLAGLSYEQYF. The chain uses TRBV15 and TRBJ2-7; 12 nucleotides agree with TRBD2. V shed 3 bases and J 4 bases; nucleotides not matched to a gene: 7. This CDR3 contains 16 residues. CDR1 and CDR2 (germline): LNHNV, YYDKDF (reference sequence).